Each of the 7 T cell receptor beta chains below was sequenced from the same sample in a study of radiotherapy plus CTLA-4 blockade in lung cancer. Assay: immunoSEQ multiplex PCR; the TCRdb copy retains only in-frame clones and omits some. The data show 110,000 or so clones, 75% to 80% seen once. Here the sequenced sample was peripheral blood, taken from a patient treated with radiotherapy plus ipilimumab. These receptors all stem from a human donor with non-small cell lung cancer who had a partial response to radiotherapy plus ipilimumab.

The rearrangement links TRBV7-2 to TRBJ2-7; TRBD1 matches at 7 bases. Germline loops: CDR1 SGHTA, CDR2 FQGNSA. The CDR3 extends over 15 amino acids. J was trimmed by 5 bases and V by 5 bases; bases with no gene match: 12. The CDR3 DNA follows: TGTGCCAGCAGCCTCGGGGCAGGGGGTTTCGACGAGCAGTACTTC. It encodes CASSLGAGGFDEQYF.

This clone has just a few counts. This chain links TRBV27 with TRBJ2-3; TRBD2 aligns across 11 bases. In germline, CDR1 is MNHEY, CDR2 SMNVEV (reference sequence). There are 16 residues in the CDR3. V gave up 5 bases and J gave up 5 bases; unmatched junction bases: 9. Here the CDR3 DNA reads TGTGCCAGCAGTAAGAGACTAGCGGGAATGCGAGATACGCAGTATTTT. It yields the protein CASSKRLAGMRDTQYF.

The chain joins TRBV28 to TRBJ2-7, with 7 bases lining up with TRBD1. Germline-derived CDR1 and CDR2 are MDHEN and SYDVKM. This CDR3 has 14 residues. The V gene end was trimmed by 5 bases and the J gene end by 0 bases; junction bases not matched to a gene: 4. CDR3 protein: CASSARQGSYEQYV. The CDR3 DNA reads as TGTGCCAGCAGTGCCCGACAGGGCTCCTACGAGCAGTACGTC.

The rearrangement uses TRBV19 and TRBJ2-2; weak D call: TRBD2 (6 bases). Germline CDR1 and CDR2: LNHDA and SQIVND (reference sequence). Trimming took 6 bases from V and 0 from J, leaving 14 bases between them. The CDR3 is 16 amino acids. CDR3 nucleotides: TGTGCCAGTAGGGGGGGAACAATCGCGAACACCGGGGAGCTGTTTTTT. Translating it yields CASRGGTIANTGELFF.

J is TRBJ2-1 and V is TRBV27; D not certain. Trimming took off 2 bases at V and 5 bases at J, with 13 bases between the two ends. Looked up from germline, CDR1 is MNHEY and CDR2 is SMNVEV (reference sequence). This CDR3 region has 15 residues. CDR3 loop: CASSLMLVGHNEQFF. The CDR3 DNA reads TGTGCCAGCAGTTTAATGCTAGTTGGCCACAATGAGCAGTTCTTC.

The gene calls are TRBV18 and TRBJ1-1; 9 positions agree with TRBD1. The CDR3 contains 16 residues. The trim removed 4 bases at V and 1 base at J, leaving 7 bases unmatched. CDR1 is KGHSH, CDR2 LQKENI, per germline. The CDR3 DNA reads TGTGCCAGCTCACGAACAGGGGGCCGGCAGAACACTGAAGCTTTCTTT. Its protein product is CASSRTGGRQNTEAFF. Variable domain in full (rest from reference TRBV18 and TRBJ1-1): NAGVMQNPRHLVRRRGQEARLRCSPMKGHSHVYWYRQLPEEGLKFMVYLQKENIIDESGMPKERFSAEFPKEGPSILRIQQVVRGDSAAYFCASSRTGGRQNTEAFFGQGTRLTVV.

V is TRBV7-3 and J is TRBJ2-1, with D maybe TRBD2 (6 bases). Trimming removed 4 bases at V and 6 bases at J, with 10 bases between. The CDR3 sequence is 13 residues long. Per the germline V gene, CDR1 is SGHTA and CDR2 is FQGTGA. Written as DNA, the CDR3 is TGTGCCAGCAGCTACCGGAGGGGCAATGAGCAGTTCTTC. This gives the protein CASSYRRGNEQFF.